These 32 T cell receptor beta chains share one sample of origin, sequenced in a study of T-cell reconstitution after alpha-beta-depleted transplantation in children. A library of TCRbeta sequences, prepared with unique molecular identifiers, was generated. TCRdb reprocessed the PCR reads with MiXCR, giving one entry per CDR3 protein. The sample carries hundreds of thousands of distinct CDR3 sequences, 13% recorded once. The input for sequencing was PBMCs, taken before TCRalphabeta/CD19-depleted stem cell transplant. These receptors came from a girl aged 2 to 9 with congenital amegakaryocytic thrombocytopenia, due to receive a stem cell transplant.

This clonotype was found many times. CDR3 protein: CSAGLAGYTDTQYF. The CDR3, as DNA: TGCAGTGCAGGACTAGCGGGATACACAGATACGCAGTATTTT. The chain is built from TRBV20-1 and TRBJ2-3; 12 bases map to TRBD2. CDR1 and CDR2 (germline): DFQATT, SNEGSKA (reference sequence). The trim removed 6 bases at V and 2 bases at J, leaving 3 bases unmatched. This CDR3 has 14 residues.

In this sample, this clonotype turned up many times. This chain connects TRBV20-1 to TRBJ1-1; D is unclear. Between the trimmed V and J ends, which lost 7 bases and 2 bases, there was a span of 5 bases. The CDR3 is 10 residues long. Germline V gene lookup returns CDR1 DFQATT and CDR2 SNEGSKA (reference sequence). DNA for the CDR3: TGCAGTGTTTACAACACTGAAGCTTTCTTT. Amino acids: CSVYNTEAFF.

This clonotype was seen repeatedly, ten times or more. This rearrangement joins TRBV12-3 or TRBV12-4 to TRBJ2-7, with TRBD1 matching 10 bases. The CDR3 is 14 residues long. V lost 5 bases and J lost 4; bases outside the gene matches: 5. CDR3 nucleotide sequence: TGTGCCAGCAGTACCGGGACAGGGGATTACGAGCAGTACTTC. This sequence encodes CASSTGTGDYEQYF.

At least ten counts were recorded for this clonotype. The chain recombines TRBV4-1 with TRBJ2-1, with D possibly matching TRBD2 (7 bases). The CDR3 is made up of 14 amino acids. V shed 4 bases and J shed 6 bases, with 13 bases lying between them. Germline V gives CDR1 MGHRA, CDR2 YSYEKL. The CDR3 here is CASSLAGARNEQFF. The CDR3, as DNA: TGCGCCAGCAGCCTCGCGGGGGCGCGCAATGAGCAGTTCTTC.

This clonotype was seen repeatedly, ten times or more. This rearrangement joins TRBV10-3 to TRBJ2-3; either TRBD1 or TRBD2 may supply D (6 bases each). Trimming removed 7 bases from V and 2 bases from J, with 10 bases in between. The germline V gene encodes CDR1 ENHRY and CDR2 SYGVKD. This CDR3 contains 13 residues. The chain's CDR3 is CAIMPGATDTQYF. The CDR3 bases are TGTGCCATCATGCCGGGGGCCACAGATACGCAGTATTTT.

This sequence joins TRBV18 and TRBJ2-7; possibly TRBD1 for D (5 bases). The length of the CDR3 is 16 residues. V was shortened by 4 bases and J by 3 bases, with 19 bases between the two germline ends. Germline V gives CDR1 KGHSH, CDR2 LQKENI. As DNA, the CDR3 is TGTGCCAGCTCACTCGCCTCCAGCAGGGTAATCTACGAGCAGTACTTC. Its translation is CASSLASSRVIYEQYF.

This chain connects TRBV25-1 to TRBJ2-1; 14 nucleotides agree with TRBD2. This CDR3 has 18 residues. The germline V gene has CDR1 MGHDK and CDR2 SYGVNS. J lost 6 bases, V lost 8 bases, and 15 bases had no gene match. The CDR3, as DNA: TGTGCCAGCGCTTCCGGGACTAGCGGGAGAACGTTGGGCAATGAGCAGTTCTTC. It yields the protein CASASGTSGRTLGNEQFF.

The V call is TRBV5-5, the J call TRBJ2-5; no clear D. CDR3 length equals 12 residues. V gave up 1 base and J gave up 4 bases, with 5 bases separating them. Germline lookup yields CDR1 SGHKS and CDR2 YYEKEE (reference sequence). The DNA for the CDR3 is TGTGCCAGCAGCTTGCAGGTAGAGACCCAGTACTTC. Encoded protein: CASSLQVETQYF.

Concerning this clonotype: A read error may be the cause here, since a much bigger clone is one base away. J is TRBJ2-1 and V is TRBV10-3; D is undetermined. The CDR3 contains 16 residues. Germline loops: CDR1 ENHRY, CDR2 SYGVKD. The V end lost 0 bases, the J end lost 3 bases, and 12 bases lay between the germline ends. This chain's CDR3 is CAISESSYTCYNEQFF. In nucleotides, the CDR3 is TGTGCCATCAGTGAGTCGTCGTATACGTGCTACAATGAGCAGTTCTTC.

This clonotype was seen repeatedly, ten times or more. This chain joins TRBV20-1 and TRBJ2-1; D is perhaps TRBD1 (5 bases). In germline, CDR1 is DFQATT, CDR2 SNEGSKA (reference sequence). V gave up 3 bases and J gave up 0 bases, with 21 bases separating them. The length of the CDR3 is 18 residues. CDR3 bases: TGCAGTGCTAGGGACACCAACCCTGTGGGTAGCTCCTACAATGAGCAGTTCTTC. Protein: CSARDTNPVGSSYNEQFF.

This clonotype appeared a single time. J is TRBJ2-2 and V is TRBV7-2; D is possibly TRBD1 (6 bases). V was clipped by 3 bases and J by 1 base, with 9 bases between them. Germline V gives CDR1 SGHTA, CDR2 FQGNSA. This CDR3 has 15 residues. CDR3 residues: CASSFTGRNTGELFF. CDR3 sequence (DNA): TGTGCCAGCAGCTTCACAGGGAGGAACACCGGGGAGCTGTTTTTT.

This clonotype was detected many times. In nucleotides, the CDR3 is TGCAGTGCTAGGCTAGCGGCAGATACGCAGTATTTT. It encodes CSARLAADTQYF. This sequence joins TRBV20-1 and TRBJ2-3, with 7 bases fitting TRBD2. The germline V gene has CDR1 DFQATT and CDR2 SNEGSKA (reference sequence). This CDR3 contains 12 residues. With 3 bases clipped from V and 4 bases from J, the junction kept 1 base outside the gene matches.

This clonotype was seen a few times. J is TRBJ1-2 and V is TRBV12-3 or TRBV12-4, with D tentatively TRBD1 (5 bases). There are 14 residues in the CDR3. V was trimmed by 6 bases and J by 6 bases, leaving 17 bases between them. In nucleotides, the CDR3 is TGTGCCAGCAGGTTTCCCGGGGGAGGGGATGGCTACACCTTC. This gives the protein CASRFPGGGDGYTF.

This clonotype was recorded at least ten times. The chain combines TRBV20-1 with TRBJ1-1; TRBD1 is a possible D gene (6 bases). Trimming removed 6 bases at V and 11 bases at J, with 22 bases between. The CDR3 consists of 13 residues. Germline V gives CDR1 DFQATT, CDR2 SNEGSKA (reference sequence). CDR3 nucleotides: TGCAGTGCCCGACCGACAGGTCTCTCCGTCGCTTTCTTT. As protein: CSARPTGLSVAFF.

The chain carries TRBV7-2 and TRBJ2-1; 10 bases are a match to TRBD2. The CDR3 is 16 residues long. Germline values: CDR1 SGHTA, CDR2 FQGNSA. J was trimmed by 0 bases and V by 5 bases; bases with no gene match: 4. CDR3 in DNA: TGTGCCAGCAGCGGGTCTAGCGGGGGCTCCTACAATGAGCAGTTCTTC. Translating it yields CASSGSSGGSYNEQFF.

This clonotype has at least ten counts. The CDR3 region has the DNA TGCGCCAGCAGTAGGACCGGGACAGGGTGGTACGAGCAGTACTTC. As protein: CASSRTGTGWYEQYF. This sequence joins TRBV5-1 and TRBJ2-7; 9 bases are a match to TRBD1. The germline V gene has CDR1 SGHRS and CDR2 YFSETQ. The length of the CDR3 is 15 residues. V lost 5 bases and J lost 4; bases outside the gene matches: 10.

In this sample, this clonotype turned up many times. In nucleotides, the CDR3 is TGTGCCAGCAGTTTCTTTCTGGCGGGCACCGGGGAGCTGTTTTTT. Translation: CASSFFLAGTGELFF. The rearrangement uses TRBV28 and TRBJ2-2; possibly TRBD2 for D (5 bases). V dropped 3 bases and J dropped 4 bases, with 12 bases sitting between them. Germline V gene sequence: CDR1 MDHEN, CDR2 SYDVKM. CDR3 size: 15 residues.

This clonotype was seen repeatedly, ten times or more. The V and J genes are TRBV25-1 and TRBJ1-2; D is ambiguous. CDR1 is MGHDK and CDR2 is SYGVNS in the germline V gene. Deletions cut 4 bases from V and 4 bases from J, with 13 bases between. This CDR3 region has 14 residues. The CDR3 nucleotides read TGTGCCAGCAGTGTTTCGGGAGGCGGCTATGGCTACACCTTC. The encoded protein is CASSVSGGGYGYTF.

The chain links TRBV7-6 to TRBJ1-5, with no clear D. The CDR3 loop spans 14 amino acids. The ends were cut back, 5 bases at V and 2 bases at J, with 10 bases in the middle. Germline lookup yields CDR1 SGHVS and CDR2 FNYEAQ. The CDR3 nucleotides are TGTGCCAGCAGCCAAGGGTTCGGCAATCAGCCCCAGCATTTT. Translating gives CASSQGFGNQPQHF.

This clonotype came up many times. This rearrangement joins TRBV5-1 to TRBJ2-3; 11 nucleotides match TRBD2. Per the germline V gene, CDR1 is SGHRS and CDR2 is YFSETQ. This CDR3 spans 18 amino acids. V lost 2 bases to trimming and J lost 4 bases; unmatched junction nucleotides: 12. Written as DNA, the CDR3 is TGCGCCAGCAGCTTAGCTTCGACTAGCGGGATAGGTGCAGATACGCAGTATTTT. Residues: CASSLASTSGIGADTQYF.

This clonotype was counted a few times. The chain carries TRBV28 and TRBJ1-2; D is unclear. With 2 bases removed from V and 7 bases from J, the gap between germline ends came to 11 bases. The CDR3 runs 13 residues. Germline V lookup: CDR1 MDHEN, CDR2 SYDVKM. This CDR3 is CASSLKSGVGYTF. DNA for the CDR3: TGTGCCAGCAGTTTAAAATCCGGGGTTGGCTACACCTTC.

This chain joins TRBV27 and TRBJ1-2; 8 bases are shared with TRBD1. From germline, CDR1 is MNHEY and CDR2 SMNVEV (reference sequence). The J segment lost 2 bases and the V segment lost 6 bases, leaving 11 bases of the junction unmatched. The CDR3 has 16 amino acids. CDR3 DNA sequence: TGTGCCAGCAGCCCTCAACCTGGACAGGGAAACTATGGCTACACCTTC. Translation gives CASSPQPGQGNYGYTF.

The genes are TRBV15 and TRBJ2-3; the D gene could be TRBD1 or TRBD2 (5 bases each). This CDR3 is built from 17 residues. Deletions cut 1 base from V and 3 bases from J, with 17 bases between. In germline, CDR1 is LNHNV, CDR2 YYDKDF (reference sequence). CDR3 sequence reads: CATSRVYGAPWTDTQYF. The CDR3 DNA reads as TGTGCCACCAGCAGAGTTTACGGGGCTCCTTGGACAGATACGCAGTATTTT.

The sample holds many counts of this clonotype. The rearrangement uses TRBV5-1 and TRBJ1-1; D not resolved. This CDR3 contains 12 residues. Germline CDR1 is SGHRS and CDR2 is YFSETQ. With 5 bases removed from V and 5 bases from J, the gap between germline ends came to 10 bases. CDR3 sequence reads: CASSPQGTEAFF. CDR3 coding DNA: TGCGCCAGCAGTCCCCAAGGTACTGAAGCTTTCTTT.

This clonotype was seen more than once but under ten times. The V call is TRBV7-2, the J call TRBJ2-1; TRBD2 matches at 14 bases. The germline V gene encodes CDR1 SGHTA and CDR2 FQGNSA. The CDR3 sequence is 17 residues long. Trimming at V came to 1 base and at J to 10 bases, leaving 9 bases not matched to a gene. The CDR3 loop is CASSLGLAGGRSREQFF. In nucleotides, the CDR3 is TGTGCCAGCAGCTTAGGACTAGCGGGAGGGCGTTCGAGGGAGCAGTTCTTC.

This chain connects TRBV7-9 to TRBJ2-2; TRBD2 aligns across 13 bases. CDR3 length equals 15 residues. The trim removed 3 bases at V and 6 bases at J, leaving 1 base unmatched. Germline V gene lookup returns CDR1 SEHNR and CDR2 FQNEAQ (reference sequence). This chain's CDR3 is CASSFGLAGAGELFF. The CDR3 DNA is TGTGCCAGCAGCTTCGGACTAGCGGGAGCCGGGGAGCTGTTTTTT.

Ten or more counts support this clonotype. The chain combines TRBV6-4 with TRBJ2-4; D tentatively fits TRBD1 or TRBD2 (5 bases each). This CDR3 contains 21 residues. Germline V CDR1 and CDR2: MRHNA, SNTAGT. Between the trimmed V and J ends, which lost 5 bases and 7 bases, there was a span of 36 bases. Written as DNA, the CDR3 is TGTGCCAGCAGTCCGACTCGGACGGGCGAAGAAATAGCCACGGGGCCCAACATTCAGTACTTC. It codes for CASSPTRTGEEIATGPNIQYF.

The chain uses TRBV20-1 and TRBJ2-7, with 7 bases aligning to TRBD1. V was pared by 0 bases and J by 2 bases, with 4 bases of the junction left unmatched. In germline, CDR1 is DFQATT, CDR2 SNEGSKA (reference sequence). The CDR3 spans 14 residues. The CDR3 sequence is CSARDSQGAYEQYF. The DNA for the CDR3 is TGCAGTGCTAGAGATAGCCAGGGGGCCTACGAGCAGTACTTC.

In this sample, this clonotype turned up a few times. The chain uses TRBV19 and TRBJ1-5; D is undetermined. The CDR3 has 14 residues. V was cut by 7 bases and J by 7 bases, with 17 bases left in between. Germline V gene data show CDR1 as LNHDA and CDR2 as SQIVND (reference sequence). CDR3 residues: CASTIENGEQPQHF. CDR3 bases: TGTGCCAGTACCATTGAGAATGGGGAACAGCCCCAGCATTTT.

This clonotype has ten or more counts. V gene TRBV7-8 combines with J gene TRBJ1-1, with D maybe TRBD1 (6 bases). From germline, CDR1 is SGHVS and CDR2 FQNEAQ. V was clipped by 5 bases and J by 11 bases, with 21 bases between them. The CDR3 is 14 amino acids. CDR3 in DNA: TGTGCCAGCAGCCCGCTTATTTCGGGGAGGGGGGCTTTCTTT. It specifies CASSPLISGRGAFF.

The chain has TRBV5-1 and TRBJ2-3; D call uncertain. CDR1 is SGHRS and CDR2 is YFSETQ in the germline V gene. The germline V and J ends were trimmed by 2 bases and 0 bases, with 10 bases remaining between them. CDR3 length equals 15 residues. CDR3 region: CASSFEEGSTDTQYF. Here the CDR3 DNA reads TGCGCCAGCAGCTTTGAGGAAGGGAGCACAGATACGCAGTATTTT.

In its sample, this clonotype was seen a few times. The chain recombines TRBV29-1 with TRBJ2-7; 9 bases align to TRBD2. J lost 5 bases, V lost 7 bases, and 12 bases had no gene match. This CDR3 has 14 amino acids. The germline CDR1 and CDR2 sequences are SQVTM and ANQGSEA. The CDR3 here is CSAAGSGRLNEQYF. CDR3 sequence (DNA): TGCAGCGCCGCTGGTAGCGGGAGACTCAACGAGCAGTACTTC.